Listed below are T cell receptor beta chains from one sample, sequenced in a study of memory CD4+ T cells and cytomegalovirus serostatus. Clones were sequenced by immunoSEQ multiplex PCR, and TCRdb holds only the in-frame ones, with some missing. The sample includes some 57,000 clones, less than 85% of them seen just once. The sequencing sample was made of memory CD4+ T cells from blood. The receptor set was obtained from an adult in good health and CMV-seronegative. Each CDR3 is given with its conserved first and last residue. The D gene is left open where the match is weak. A row's size may be missing; if present it is once, few, many or a size class.

TRBV18	.	TRBJ1-3	.	TGTGCCAGCTCACCTCGGACCGAAGGCGACACCATATATTTT	CASSPRTEGDTIYF
TRBV7-2	.	TRBJ1-6	.	TGTGCCAGCAGCCCCCCTGGACAGACACGCGGGGCCCTCCACTTT	CASSPPGQTRGALHF
TRBV7-9	.	TRBJ1-1	.	TGTGCCAGCAGCTTAGCGGGCCAGATTGCTGAAGCTTTCTTT	CASSLAGQIAEAFF
TRBV11-2	.	TRBJ1-2	.	TGTGCCAGCAGCCATGACGCCGGGGGAGCGCGGTATGGCTACACCTTC	CASSHDAGGARYGYTF
TRBV6-5	.	TRBJ1-2	.	TGTGCCAGCAGTTACTCTGGAATCTTCGGGGGCTACACCTTC	CASSYSGIFGGYTF
TRBV5-6	.	TRBJ2-3	once	TGTGCCAGCACACGCGTGGGTGCAGATACGCAGTATTTT	CASTRVGADTQYF
TRBV27	TRBD2	TRBJ2-1	.	TGTGCCAGCAGTTTTTCCCGGGGAGGGCGCGAGCAGTTCTTC	CASSFSRGGREQFF
TRBV6-1	.	TRBJ2-2	.	TGTGCCAGCAGTGACTTGGGGGCGAACACCGGGGAGCTGTTTTTT	CASSDLGANTGELFF
TRBV5-1	TRBD1	TRBJ2-1	.	TGCGCCAGCAGCCCCCGACAGGGGAACAGGGTTGAGCAGTTCTTC	CASSPRQGNRVEQFF
TRBV12-2	.	TRBJ2-1	.	TGTGCAAGTCGCTTAGTATTTCTAGCGGTTACCTACAATGAGCAGTTCTTC	CASRLVFLAVTYNEQFF
TRBV19	TRBD2	TRBJ2-7	.	TGTGCCAGTAGGGGAGGGGACCACGAGCAGTACTTC	CASRGGDHEQYF
TRBV10-2	.	TRBJ2-7	few	TGCGCCAGCGAGAAAAACGGCGAGCAGTACTTC	CASEKNGEQYF
TRBV4-1	TRBD1	TRBJ2-5	.	TGCGCCAGCAGCCAAGCCGGGACAGGTAGAGAGACCCAGTACTTC	CASSQAGTGRETQYF
TRBV5-6	TRBD2	TRBJ2-1	few	TGTGCCAGCCGACTAGCGGGAGCCCGCGAGCAGTTCTTC	CASRLAGAREQFF
TRBV27	TRBD2	TRBJ2-4	.	TGTGCCAGCGGCCGACTAGCGGGAGCGGGGGGGGACGGCAAAAACATTCAGTACTTC	CASGRLAGAGGDGKNIQYF
TRBV6-1	.	TRBJ1-5	.	TGTGCCAGCACCGACAGGTTTCCAAGCGGTCAGCCCCAGCATTTT	CASTDRFPSGQPQHF
TRBV6-6	.	TRBJ2-3	.	TGTGCCAGCAGTCGAACAGGAATTGATACGCAGTATTTT	CASSRTGIDTQYF
TRBV5-1	.	TRBJ2-6	.	TGCGCCAGCAGCCGGGGGAGCTCTGGGGCCAACGTCCTGACTTTC	CASSRGSSGANVLTF
TRBV19	.	TRBJ1-3	.	TGTGCCAGTCGAAAGACAGAAGCTGGAAACACCATATATTTT	CASRKTEAGNTIYF
TRBV19	.	TRBJ1-5	.	TGTGCCAGTAGTATAGGACACAGTGTTAATCAGCCCCAGCATTTT	CASSIGHSVNQPQHF
TRBV7-3	.	TRBJ2-2	.	TGTGCCAGCAGCCTACGAGGGGCGAACACCGGGGAGCTGTTTTTT	CASSLRGANTGELFF
TRBV5-4	.	TRBJ2-5	.	TGTGCCAGCAGCTCCGGGGTGGGGTTCCAAGAGACCCAGTACTTC	CASSSGVGFQETQYF
TRBV13	TRBD1	TRBJ1-6	.	TGTGCCAGCAGGTCTGACAGGGGGCTGGGAAGTTCACCCCTCCACTTT	CASRSDRGLGSSPLHF
TRBV19	.	TRBJ1-4	.	TGTGCCAGTAGCCGCTGGCCTAATGAAAAACTGTTTTTT	CASSRWPNEKLFF
TRBV6-1	.	TRBJ2-3	.	TGTGCCAGCAGTGAAGCTGGTTCTAGAGGGTATACGCAGTATTTT	CASSEAGSRGYTQYF
TRBV10-3	.	TRBJ2-7	.	TGTGCCATCAGTCCCGGGGGTAGTAAGTACTTC	CAISPGGSKYF
TRBV6-5	.	TRBJ1-1	once	TGTGCCAGCAGCTTGAAAGGGTATTCGGGCACTGAAGCTTTCTTT	CASSLKGYSGTEAFF
TRBV6-5	TRBD1	TRBJ2-4	.	TGTGCCAGCAGCTCCGGGACAGGGGGAAACATTCAGTACTTC	CASSSGTGGNIQYF
TRBV6-6	TRBD1	TRBJ1-6	.	TGTGCCAGCAGTTCGGGACAGGGGACTTCACCCCTCCACTTT	CASSSGQGTSPLHF
TRBV7-2	.	TRBJ1-2	.	TGTGCCAGCTTTTTATCCACGGCTAACTATGGCTACACCTTC	CASFLSTANYGYTF
TRBV7-2	TRBD2	TRBJ2-5	.	TGTGCCAGCAGCGCAGGGACTAGCGGGCCTCGGCAAGAGACCCAGTACTTC	CASSAGTSGPRQETQYF
TRBV10-3	.	TRBJ2-7	.	TGTGCCATCAGTGACAGGGTGGGCTACGAGCAGTACTTC	CAISDRVGYEQYF
TRBV18	.	TRBJ2-5	.	TGTGCCAGCTCACCACCGGCACTGCAAGAGACCCAGTACTTC	CASSPPALQETQYF
TRBV7-2	.	TRBJ2-3	few	TGTGCCAGCAGCCCAGTGGGGAGCGGGCCGGCTACGCAGTATTTT	CASSPVGSGPATQYF
TRBV6-6	TRBD1	TRBJ1-5	.	TGTGCCAGCACCATCGGGACAGCCAATCAGCCCCAGCATTTT	CASTIGTANQPQHF
TRBV27	.	TRBJ1-1	.	TGTGCCAGCAGTTTTGTTGGGGGCAGCTTGAACACTGAAGCTTTCTTT	CASSFVGGSLNTEAFF
TRBV19	TRBD2	TRBJ2-5	.	TGTGCCAGTAGTAGGAGCGGGAGGGCCGGAGAGACCCAGTACTTC	CASSRSGRAGETQYF
TRBV2	.	TRBJ1-6	few	TGTGCCAGCAAAGCACAGGGATTTAATTCACCCCTCCACTTT	CASKAQGFNSPLHF
TRBV19	TRBD2	TRBJ2-1	.	TGTGCCAGTAGTATGGCTAGCGGGGGATACAATGAGCAGTTCTTC	CASSMASGGYNEQFF
TRBV12-5	TRBD1	TRBJ2-1	.	TGTGCTAGTGTTCCGGGACAGGGATACAATGAGCAGTTCTTC	CASVPGQGYNEQFF
TRBV6-1	TRBD1	TRBJ2-1	once	TGTGCCAGCAGTGATGGAGGACAGGGTTACAATGAGCAGTTCTTC	CASSDGGQGYNEQFF
TRBV30	.	TRBJ1-1	.	TGTGCCTGGAGTGCGGAGGTCACTGAAGCTTTCTTT	CAWSAEVTEAFF
TRBV14	.	TRBJ2-3	.	TGTGCCAGCAGCCAAATAACGACAGGCCTAGGGCAGTATTTT	CASSQITTGLGQYF
TRBV5-1	TRBD1	TRBJ2-5	.	TGCGCCAGCAGCCACGAGGGGGCGGAGACCCAGTACTTC	CASSHEGAETQYF
TRBV18	TRBD2	TRBJ2-3	.	TGTGCCAGCTCACCACCGGCGGGGGGCACAGATACGCAGTATTTT	CASSPPAGGTDTQYF
TRBV5-1	.	TRBJ2-1	.	TGCGCCAGCAGCTTGGCCCCCCCCAATGAGCAGTTCTTC	CASSLAPPNEQFF
TRBV4-2	TRBD1	TRBJ2-1	.	TGTGCCAGCAGCCAAGAAGGGACAGGTGGGTCCAATGAGCAGTTCTTC	CASSQEGTGGSNEQFF
TRBV7-8	.	TRBJ1-2	once	TGTGCCAGCAGCTTAGACTTGGGGCAGGTGAAGGGCTACACCTTC	CASSLDLGQVKGYTF
TRBV5-1	.	TRBJ2-7	.	TGCGCCAGCAGCTTGGAAACTAGTGCAAAGTACGAGCAGTACTTC	CASSLETSAKYEQYF
TRBV5-1	.	TRBJ2-1	.	TGCGCCAGCAGCTCTCGGTCCTACAATGAGCAGTTCTTC	CASSSRSYNEQFF